These 28 T cell receptor beta chains share one sample of origin, sequenced in a study of shared clonotypes between healthy human individuals. The repertoire was sequenced with immunoSEQ multiplex PCR; TCRdb's copy has only in-frame clones and lacks some. Of some 490,000 clones listed, around four fifths were seen once; the top ten hold around 12%. Sequencing was carried out using PBMCs. These receptors came from a woman in her thirties or forties in good health. Some clones in this sample may be carry-over from other donors' samples.

The chain is built from TRBV6-5 and TRBJ1-2, with 7 bases fitting TRBD1. The CDR3 is 14 residues long. After removal of 4 bases from V and 5 bases from J, the junction contained 7 bases not matched to a gene. Germline V CDR1 and CDR2: MNHEY, SVGAGI. CDR3 nucleotides: TGTGCCAGCAGTTCGGAAGGGGGCCCTTATGGCTACACCTTC. It specifies CASSSEGGPYGYTF.

This clone was detected many times. The chain joins TRBV19 to TRBJ2-3; the D is unclear. The length of the CDR3 is 14 residues. The germline gives CDR1 LNHDA, CDR2 SQIVND (reference sequence). The ends were cut back, 1 base at V and 1 base at J, with 6 bases in the middle. The CDR3: CASSIATGTDTQYF. The CDR3 region has the DNA TGTGCCAGTAGTATAGCCACTGGCACAGATACGCAGTATTTT. The complete variable domain, with remaining parts taken from reference TRBV19 and TRBJ2-3, reads DGGITQSPKYLFRKEGQNVTLSCEQNLNHDAMYWYRQDPGQGLRLIYYSQIVNDFQKGDIAEGYSVSREKKESFPLTVTSAQKNPTAFYLCASSIATGTDTQYFGPGTRLTVL.

As DNA, the CDR3 is TGCGCCAGCAGTGAAGGCGGGGAGACCCAGTACTTC. Translated, it gives CASSEGGETQYF. The chain is built from TRBV10-1 and TRBJ2-5; possible D gene TRBD2, 5 bases. V was trimmed by 3 bases and J by 5 bases, leaving 7 bases between them. Germline assignment: CDR1 WNHNN and CDR2 SYGVQD (reference sequence). The CDR3 consists of 12 residues.

V usage is TRBV5-1 and J usage is TRBJ2-3, with 7 bases lining up with TRBD2. The junction had 8 bases not matched to a gene; V was cut back by 4 bases and J by 0 bases. Germline CDR1 is SGHRS and CDR2 is YFSETQ. This CDR3 is built from 16 residues. In DNA, the CDR3 is TGCGCCAGCAGCACAGGACTAGGAGCTAGCACAGATACGCAGTATTTT. This gives the protein CASSTGLGASTDTQYF. Drawing the rest from reference TRBV5-1 and TRBJ2-3, the complete variable domain is KAGVTQTPRYLIKTRGQQVTLSCSPISGHRSVSWYQQTPGQGLQFLFEYFSETQRNKGNFPGRFSGRQFSNSRSEMNVSTLELGDSALYLCASSTGLGASTDTQYFGPGTRLTVL.

V usage is TRBV19 and J usage is TRBJ1-2; no reliable D call. The CDR3 runs to 13 residues. Germline V lookup: CDR1 LNHDA, CDR2 SQIVND (reference sequence). Trimming stripped 4 bases from V and 3 bases from J, with 9 bases between. The CDR3, as DNA: TGTGCCAGTAGTACAGGCAGAGACTATGGCTACACCTTC. Its protein product is CASSTGRDYGYTF.

Remarks on this clone: A much larger clone lies one base from this, so it may be a read error. This rearrangement joins TRBV27 to TRBJ2-1, with TRBD2 identical over 11 bases. This CDR3 is 16 amino acids long. Germline loops: CDR1 MNHEY, CDR2 SMNVEV (reference sequence). CDR3 sequence reads: CATSPGLADSCNEQFF. DNA of the CDR3: TGTGCCACCTCCCCGGGACTAGCGGATTCCTGCAATGAGCAGTTCTTC.

This clone was detected only a few times. V gene TRBV4-1 combines with J gene TRBJ2-1; 8 bases map to TRBD2. V shed 2 bases and J 4 bases; nucleotides not matched to a gene: 1. The length of the CDR3 is 14 residues. Germline V gene lookup returns CDR1 MGHRA and CDR2 YSYEKL. The CDR3 protein is CASSQQRGYNEQFF. The CDR3 bases are TGCGCCAGCAGCCAACAGCGGGGGTACAATGAGCAGTTCTTC.

The chain joins TRBV5-6 to TRBJ1-1, with a possible D match to TRBD1 (5 bases). This CDR3 region has 14 residues. In germline, CDR1 is SGHDT, CDR2 YYEEEE. Trimming shortened V by 0 bases and J by 6 bases, and 12 bases separated the two germline ends. The CDR3 DNA reads as TGTGCCAGCAGCTTGGCCGCACAGGTACCTGAAGCTTTCTTT. Its translation: CASSLAAQVPEAFF. The full variable domain, with the rest looked up from reference TRBV5-6 and TRBJ1-1, is DAGVTQSPTHLIKTRGQQVTLRCSPKSGHDTVSWYQQALGQGPQFIFQYYEEEERQRGNFPDRFSGHQFPNYSSELNVNALLLGDSALYLCASSLAAQVPEAFFGQGTRLTVV.

V usage is TRBV9 and J usage is TRBJ2-5; no clear D. This CDR3 has 14 residues. Germline V gene lookup returns CDR1 SGDLS and CDR2 YYNGEE. Trimming removed 0 bases at V and 5 bases at J, with 11 bases between. The CDR3, as DNA: TGTGCCAGCAGCGTAGATTCCGGAGCGGAGACCCAGTACTTC. It codes for CASSVDSGAETQYF.

This clone was seen repeatedly, ten times or more. The CDR3 coding sequence is TGTGCCAGCAGTCCGCGCCGGACAGGGGGCGAGCGAAACACCATATATTTT. It codes for CASSPRRTGGERNTIYF. The rearrangement links TRBV27 to TRBJ1-3; 11 bases fit TRBD1. V lost 5 bases to trimming and J lost 5 bases; unmatched junction nucleotides: 11. Germline loops: CDR1 MNHEY, CDR2 SMNVEV (reference sequence). This CDR3 contains 17 residues.

V is TRBV4-1 and J is TRBJ2-4; D is unclear. There are 18 residues in the CDR3. V was shortened by 5 bases and J by 0 bases, with 20 bases between the two germline ends. CDR1 is MGHRA, CDR2 YSYEKL, per germline. The CDR3 is CASSEGRSGGLAKNIQYF. The CDR3 bases are TGCGCCAGCAGCGAAGGACGTTCCGGTGGTCTAGCCAAAAACATTCAGTACTTC.

The CDR3 loop is CASSLRLDTRGENTEAFF. In DNA, the CDR3 is TGTGCCAGCAGCTTAAGACTTGATACCAGGGGCGAGAACACTGAAGCTTTCTTT. The V call is TRBV7-9, the J call TRBJ1-1; tentative D call: TRBD1 (6 bases). The CDR3 has 18 amino acids. Germline V gene lookup returns CDR1 SEHNR and CDR2 FQNEAQ (reference sequence). V lost 2 bases and J 1 base, leaving 20 bases between the germline ends.

The genes are TRBV9 and TRBJ2-7, with 8 bases identical to TRBD1. The CDR3 length is 15 residues. Germline V gene data show CDR1 as SGDLS and CDR2 as YYNGEE. The V segment lost 0 bases and the J segment 3 bases; nucleotides outside the gene matches: 5. CDR3 in amino acids: CASSVGDRFFYEQYF. The CDR3 DNA is TGTGCCAGCAGCGTAGGGGACAGGTTCTTCTACGAGCAGTACTTC.

With regard to this clone: This sample includes further DNA sequences coding for the same CDR3. V and J are TRBV7-3 and TRBJ2-3; no definite D call. Germline CDR1 SGHTA, CDR2 FQGTGA. The CDR3 is made up of 14 amino acids. Deletions cut 0 bases from V and 0 bases from J, with 4 bases between. DNA for the CDR3: TGTGCCAGCAGCTTAACAGACAGCACAGATACGCAGTATTTT. It is translated as CASSLTDSTDTQYF.

This rearrangement joins TRBV5-1 to TRBJ1-2; 8 positions match TRBD1. Germline CDR1 is SGHRS and CDR2 is YFSETQ. The CDR3 length is 15 residues. V lost 2 bases to trimming and J lost 7 bases; unmatched junction nucleotides: 10. The CDR3 sequence: CASSFDGQGLSGYTF. The CDR3 region has the DNA TGCGCCAGCAGCTTTGATGGACAGGGATTGTCTGGCTACACCTTC.

V is TRBV5-1 and J is TRBJ2-1; 12 bases line up with TRBD2. Germline trimming cut 4 bases from V and 7 bases from J; bases unmatched to any gene: 6. The germline gives CDR1 SGHRS, CDR2 YFSETQ. The CDR3 consists of 15 residues. The CDR3 sequence is CASSLTSGRLNEQFF. In DNA form, the CDR3 reads TGCGCCAGCAGCCTAACTAGCGGGAGGCTAAATGAGCAGTTCTTC.

J is TRBJ2-7 and V is TRBV28; TRBD1 agrees at 8 bases. J was trimmed by 4 bases and V by 6 bases; bases with no gene match: 11. CDR1 and CDR2 from the germline V gene are MDHEN and SYDVKM. CDR3 length: 15 residues. CDR3 loop: CASSPPGGKVYEQYF. The CDR3 DNA reads as TGTGCCAGCAGCCCTCCAGGGGGCAAAGTGTACGAGCAGTACTTC.

The chain combines TRBV4-2 with TRBJ2-4, with 9 bases aligning to TRBD1. Per germline, CDR1 LGHNA and CDR2 YNFKEQ. The CDR3 totals 15 residues. V gave up 0 bases and J gave up 8 bases; unmatched junction bases: 5. The DNA for the CDR3 is TGTGCCAGCAGCCAAGAAACAGGGGGCTTGTACATTCAGTACTTC. Residues: CASSQETGGLYIQYF.

The chain links TRBV14 to TRBJ2-7; possible D gene TRBD2, 6 bases. Per the germline V gene, CDR1 is SGHDN and CDR2 is FVKESK. The CDR3 totals 15 residues. Trimming stripped 0 bases from V and 2 bases from J, with 11 bases between. CDR3 amino acids: CASSQDRELPYEQYF. CDR3 bases: TGTGCCAGCAGCCAAGATCGGGAGCTGCCCTACGAGCAGTACTTC.

J is TRBJ2-7 and V is TRBV30, with 10 bases that match TRBD1. V lost 3 bases and J lost 0; bases outside the gene matches: 5. The CDR3 covers 15 residues. Germline lookup yields CDR1 GTSNPN and CDR2 SVGIG (reference sequence). This CDR3 is CAWSPDRGRSYEQYF. The DNA for the CDR3 is TGTGCCTGGAGCCCAGACAGGGGGCGCTCCTACGAGCAGTACTTC. Filled out from reference TRBV30 and TRBJ2-7, the complete variable domain reads SQTIHQWPATLVQPVGSPLSLECTVEGTSNPNLYWYRQAAGRGLQLLFYSVGIGQISSEVPQNLSASRPQDRQFILSSKKLLLSDSGFYLCAWSPDRGRSYEQYFGPGTRLTVT.

The chain recombines TRBV18 with TRBJ2-2, with TRBD1 identical over 9 bases. In germline, CDR1 is KGHSH, CDR2 LQKENI. The CDR3 is 15 amino acids. The V and J ends lost 6 bases and 2 bases, in that order; junction bases with no gene match: 4. The CDR3 loop is CASSLGQGNTGELFF. The DNA for the CDR3 is TGTGCCAGCTCGCTGGGACAGGGCAACACCGGGGAGCTGTTTTTT.

This chain joins TRBV6-5 and TRBJ1-5; a weak D match, TRBD1 (5 bases). The V gene's germline CDR1 is MNHEY and CDR2 SVGAGI. The V end lost 6 bases, the J end lost 7 bases, and 16 bases lay between the germline ends. The CDR3 runs to 14 residues. In nucleotides, the CDR3 is TGTGCCAGCAGAAGTGTGGGGGGAAGACAGCCCCAGCATTTT. Translation gives CASRSVGGRQPQHF.

The chain employs TRBV29-1 and TRBJ2-3, with D unclear. This CDR3 region has 13 residues. Germline V gene data show CDR1 as SQVTM and CDR2 as ANQGSEA. V was shortened by 1 base and J by 1 base, with 6 bases between the two germline ends. DNA of the CDR3: TGCAGCGTTGAAGCTGCTGGCACAGATACGCAGTATTTT. Protein: CSVEAAGTDTQYF.

V usage is TRBV7-4 and J usage is TRBJ1-5, with D uncertain. The CDR3 length is 16 residues. V was pared by 1 base and J by 6 bases, with 16 bases between. Per the germline V gene, CDR1 is SGHVT and CDR2 is SQSDAQ. The CDR3 region has the DNA TGTGCCAGCAGCTTAGTCTCCCGGAGGCAAATTCAGCCCCAGCATTTT. It yields the protein CASSLVSRRQIQPQHF.

The chain links TRBV5-6 to TRBJ2-7, with a weak D call TRBD1 (6 bases). V lost 0 bases and J lost 2, with 12 bases in between. CDR1 and CDR2 (germline): SGHDT, YYEEEE. This CDR3 spans 15 amino acids. The CDR3 DNA follows: TGTGCCAGCAGCTTGGTTGGGGGCCCCACCTACGAGCAGTACTTC. Its translation: CASSLVGGPTYEQYF.

The chain joins TRBV7-9 to TRBJ1-2; weak D call: TRBD1 (5 bases). The CDR3 covers 15 residues. V dropped 3 bases and J dropped 2 bases, with 13 bases sitting between them. Germline V gene data show CDR1 as SEHNR and CDR2 as FQNEAQ (reference sequence). CDR3 in DNA: TGTGCCAGCAGCTTCTCTGGGGACGGGAACTATGGCTACACCTTC. It codes for CASSFSGDGNYGYTF.

The chain links TRBV6-5 to TRBJ1-1; D is undetermined. Trimming cost V 5 bases and J 5 bases, with 9 bases left between them. The CDR3 consists of 12 residues. Per the germline V gene, CDR1 is MNHEY and CDR2 is SVGAGI. Here the CDR3 reads CASSRWGTEAFF. The DNA for the CDR3 is TGTGCCAGCAGTCGTTGGGGAACTGAAGCTTTCTTT.

About this clone itself: A far larger clone is just one base off, so this is likely a read error. The chain is built from TRBV20-1 and TRBJ2-7; D may match TRBD1 or TRBD2 (5 bases each). The CDR3 extends over 11 amino acids. Germline V gene lookup returns CDR1 DFQATT and CDR2 SNEGSKA (reference sequence). V lost 5 bases, J lost 10 bases, and 15 bases lay in between. This CDR3 is CSAGGPLDQYF. The CDR3 DNA sequence: TGCAGTGCTGGGGGTCCCCTGGATCAGTACTTC.